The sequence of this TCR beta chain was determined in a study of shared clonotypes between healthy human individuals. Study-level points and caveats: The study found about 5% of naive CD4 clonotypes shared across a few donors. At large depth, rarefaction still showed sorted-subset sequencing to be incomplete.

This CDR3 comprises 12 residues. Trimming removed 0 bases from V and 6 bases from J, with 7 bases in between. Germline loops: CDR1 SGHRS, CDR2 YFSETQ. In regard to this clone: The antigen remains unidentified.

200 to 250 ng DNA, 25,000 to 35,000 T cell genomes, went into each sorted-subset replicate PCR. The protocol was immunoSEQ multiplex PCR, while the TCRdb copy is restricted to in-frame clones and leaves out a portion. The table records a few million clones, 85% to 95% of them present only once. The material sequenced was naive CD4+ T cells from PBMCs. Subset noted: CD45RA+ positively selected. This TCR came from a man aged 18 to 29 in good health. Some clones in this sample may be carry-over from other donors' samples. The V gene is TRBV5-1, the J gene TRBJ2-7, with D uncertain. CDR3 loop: CASSLDDFEQYF. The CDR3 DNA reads TGCGCCAGCAGCTTGGACGACTTCGAGCAGTACTTC.